A selection of T cell receptor beta chains follows, all from one sample in a study of CD8+ T cells in alopecia areata. The protocol was immunoSEQ multiplex PCR, while the TCRdb copy is restricted to in-frame clones and leaves out a portion. The sample includes about 15,000 clones, 45% to 65% of them seen just once. Input material: skin. The receptors originated from a human donor with alopecia areata. The CDR3 runs from the conserved cysteine through the conserved F or W. The order of the fields is D gene, V gene, clone size, J gene, CDR3 DNA, CDR3 protein. The D gene is left open where the match is weak. Clone size, where shown, is once, few, many, or a class for clones that have expanded.

.,TRBV7-3,.,TRBJ2-1,TGTGCCAGCAGCTCCTTAGTCAGAGATGAGCAGTTCTTC,CASSSLVRDEQFF
TRBD2,TRBV5-4,.,TRBJ2-2,TGTGCCAGCAGCGGAGGCCTAGCGGAGGGGTTGTGGGGGGAGCTGTTTTTT,CASSGGLAEGLWGELFF
.,TRBV21-1,.,TRBJ2-5,TGTGCCAGCGAAAGGGGACTATCGGGGGAAGAGACCCAGTACTTC,CASERGLSGEETQYF
TRBD2,TRBV6-6,.,TRBJ2-3,TGTGCCAGCAGTTACCGGGGGGGGAGCACAGATACGCAGTATTTT,CASSYRGGSTDTQYF
.,TRBV7-9,once,TRBJ1-2,TGTGCCAGCAGCTGGGCCGGCGCCTATGGCTACACCTTC,CASSWAGAYGYTF
.,TRBV7-9,.,TRBJ2-1,TGTGCCAGCAGCCCAATAACTACAGGGATTTCGGTCAATGAGCAGTTCTTC,CASSPITTGISVNEQFF
.,TRBV4-2,.,TRBJ2-1,TGTGCCAGCAGCCCCGGAGGGGCTCTCACTACCTACAATGAGCAGTTCTTC,CASSPGGALTTYNEQFF
.,TRBV19,.,TRBJ2-1,TGTGCCAGTACCGATGACAGATACAATGAGCAGTTCTTC,CASTDDRYNEQFF
TRBD2,TRBV7-9,.,TRBJ2-3,TGTGCCAGCAGCCAGGACAGGGGACTAGCGGGAGGAGATACGCAGTATTTT,CASSQDRGLAGGDTQYF
.,TRBV29-1,few,TRBJ2-7,TGCAGCGTTGAACTACCCGGATCTCAGGGGAACTACGAGCAGTACTTC,CSVELPGSQGNYEQYF
TRBD2,TRBV5-1,.,TRBJ2-1,TGCGCCAGCAGCCGGACTAGCGGGAGGTTATCTTACAATGAGCAGTTCTTC,CASSRTSGRLSYNEQFF
TRBD2,TRBV6-1,.,TRBJ2-7,TGTGCCTCGTTGGGCGGGAGGGCCCACGAGCAGTACTTC,CASLGGRAHEQYF